These T cell receptor beta chains were read from a single sample in a study of molecular identifiers for immune sequencing clone quantification. Each CDR3 protein gets one entry after TCRdb re-called the PCR reads with MiXCR. The table includes 85,000 to 100,000 distinct CDR3 sequences, approximately 24% detected once. Sequenced sample: naive CD8+ T cells from blood, with Jurkat cell RNA spiked in. These receptors all come from a human donor in good health. Some libraries in this study had Jurkat cell RNA spiked in. The CDR3 runs from the conserved cysteine through the conserved F or W. Fields, in order: CDR3 protein, V gene.

CASSLQGNEQFF TRBV7-2
CAISESTGGGYEQYF TRBV10-3
CASSPFSGRDGEQYF TRBV6-1
CASSLEGNPYEQYF TRBV5-1
CASNIGFGGPRTDTQYF TRBV6-5
CSARDRGQWIAYEQYF TRBV20-1
CASSPAGRTDTQYF TRBV28
CATTGTTNYEQYF TRBV19
CASQLSGGRTDTQYF TRBV9
CASRREGGTDTQYF TRBV19
CSVDVPSYNEQFF TRBV29-1
CASSLEPTNYGYTF TRBV13
CASSSVYPGANQPQHF TRBV6-2/TRBV6-3
CASSGIQGAIYIGELFF TRBV7-9
CASSPFGGYGYTF TRBV14
CASSYYPTDRAYEQYF TRBV7-6
CASGQFSNQPQHF TRBV19